One and the same sample provided the 23 T cell receptor beta chains below, sequenced in a study of T cells in women clearing cervical HPV infection. Clones were sequenced by immunoSEQ multiplex PCR, and TCRdb holds only the in-frame ones, with some missing. The table for this sample gives about 36,000 clones. Sequenced input: blood buffy coat. The receptors shown here come from a woman between 18 and 75 years old with a cervical HPV16 infection that either progressed to CIN3+ or cleared (not recorded which).

The covered CDR3 bases are TGTGCCAGCAGCCCCGTCCGAGGCTACGAG. This encodes CASSPVRGYE. In full, the CDR3 reads CASSPVRGYEQYF. The rearrangement joins TRBV7-2 to TRBJ2-7, with unresolved D. Coverage ceases 3 residues before the CDR3 finishes, and the germline J gene fills in the end. V lost 5 bases and J lost 3, with 11 bases in between. Per germline, CDR1 SGHTA and CDR2 FQGNSA. This CDR3 is 13 amino acids long.

Concerning this clone: The sequenced fragment ends 3 residues before the CDR3 boundary, so the rest is inferred from the germline J gene. The chain recombines TRBV19 with TRBJ1-5, with unresolved D. There are 17 residues in the CDR3. The germline V gene has CDR1 LNHDA and CDR2 SQIVND (reference sequence). Deletions cut 0 bases from V and 0 bases from J, with 12 bases between. The CDR3 DNA, read in part, is TGTGCCAGTAGTATAGATCCCCGCCAGGTTAGCAATCAGCCC. It specifies CASSIDPRQVSNQP. The whole CDR3 is CASSIDPRQVSNQPQHF.

Regarding this clone: The read finishes 3 residues shy of the CDR3 end, and the germline J gene is used to complete it. This chain links TRBV10-3 with TRBJ2-1; 9 bases are shared with TRBD2. From germline, CDR1 is ENHRY and CDR2 SYGVKD. The CDR3 is 17 amino acids. The trim removed 0 bases at V and 5 bases at J, leaving 8 bases unmatched. The CDR3 reads CAISESKASGDHNEQFF. The covered CDR3 bases are TGTGCCATCAGTGAGTCGAAAGCTAGCGGGGACCACAATGAG.

Comment on this clone: The sequenced fragment ends 3 residues before the CDR3 boundary, so the rest is inferred from the germline J gene. The chain carries TRBV5-1 and TRBJ1-1; D may be TRBD1 (5 bases). Germline V gene data show CDR1 as SGHRS and CDR2 as YFSETQ. Trimming pared 4 bases from V and 0 bases from J, leaving 10 bases between. The CDR3 extends over 14 amino acids. The DNA read from the CDR3 is TGCGCCAGCAGCAGGACACGCATGAACACTGAA. Its protein product is CASSRTRMNTE. The complete CDR3 protein is CASSRTRMNTEAFF.

As concerns this clone: Coverage ceases 3 residues before the CDR3 finishes, and the germline J gene fills in the end. V gene TRBV7-8 combines with J gene TRBJ1-4, with 7 bases matching TRBD1. This CDR3 contains 16 residues. Germline loops: CDR1 SGHVS, CDR2 FQNEAQ. The sequenced part of the CDR3 DNA is TGTGCCAGCAGTCGGGGACAGTTAATCCCGAATTCACCA. Protein product: CASSRGQLIPNSP. The CDR3, in full, reads CASSRGQLIPNSPLFF.

CDR3 residues: CASSEGLSYNSPLFF. The covered CDR3 bases are TGTGCCAGCAGTGAGGGGCTGTCCTATAATTCACCA. The chain employs TRBV7-9 and TRBJ1-4; maybe TRBD1 (5 bases). The missing CDR3 end, 3 residues past where the read stops, is filled in from the germline J gene. This CDR3 comprises 15 residues. Looked up from germline, CDR1 is SEHNR and CDR2 is FQNEAQ (reference sequence).

CDR3 DNA, as far as it was read: TGTGCCACCAGTACGCAGTTCGACACAGATACG. It is translated as CATSTQFDTDT. The whole CDR3 sequence is CATSTQFDTDTQYF. The rearrangement links TRBV24-1 to TRBJ2-3; D not resolved. The read ends 3 residues shy of where the CDR3 ends; the end is completed using the germline J gene. Germline assignment: CDR1 KGHDR and CDR2 SFDVKD. The CDR3 runs to 14 residues. The V gene lost 6 bases and the J gene lost 2 bases, with 11 bases spanning the gap.

Note on this clone: The sequenced fragment ends 3 residues before the CDR3 boundary, so the rest is inferred from the germline J gene. The genes are TRBV7-9 and TRBJ1-2, with a tentative D call TRBD1 (6 bases). Trimming removed 4 bases from V and 4 bases from J, with 16 bases in between. Germline CDR1 and CDR2: SEHNR and FQNEAQ (reference sequence). The CDR3 runs 15 residues. CDR3 in amino acids: CASSSIGGQGYGYTF. The CDR3 bases that were read are TGTGCCAGCAGCTCCATCGGGGGGCAAGGCTATGGC.

As to this clone: One end of the junction does not line up with germline, which may come from a read error. Sequencing ends 3 residues short of the CDR3 end; the germline J gene provides the rest. Different DNA sequences within this sample yield the same CDR3. The chain recombines TRBV7-9 with TRBJ1-3; TRBD1 is a possible D gene (6 bases). CDR3 length: 14 amino acids. Per germline, CDR1 SEHNR and CDR2 FQNEAQ (reference sequence). The CDR3 sequence is CASSSAGAGNTIYF. CDR3 bases read: TGTGCCAGCAGCTCTGCGGGGGCTGGAAACACG.

Note on this clone: Coverage ceases 3 residues before the CDR3 finishes, and the germline J gene fills in the end. V gene TRBV6-2 or TRBV6-3 combines with J gene TRBJ1-2, with TRBD1 as a possible D gene (5 bases). The V gene's germline CDR1 is MNHEY and CDR2 SVGEGT. CDR3 size: 15 residues. The CDR3: CASIISGTTSGDYTF. Partial CDR3 DNA: TGTGCCAGCATAATTTCGGGCACCACTTCGGGGGAC.

Note on this clone: From the germline J gene comes the end of the CDR3, since the read stops 3 residues before it. This chain joins TRBV20-1 and TRBJ2-3; 8 bases fit TRBD2. Germline values: CDR1 DFQATT, CDR2 SNEGSKA (reference sequence). V was clipped by 5 bases and J by 2 bases; unmatched bases: 9. CDR3 length: 15 amino acids. The CDR3 sequence is CSALSGSSVTDTQYF. The CDR3 DNA, read in part, is TGCAGTGCTCTGAGCGGGAGTTCAGTCACAGATACG.

Partial CDR3 DNA: TGCAGTGCCCCAACAGGGGGTAATTCACCC. It is translated as CSAPTGGNSP. The whole CDR3 region reads CSAPTGGNSPLHF. The chain combines TRBV20-1 with TRBJ1-6, with 8 bases aligning to TRBD1. The read finishes 3 residues shy of the CDR3 end, and the germline J gene is used to complete it. CDR3 length equals 13 residues. CDR1 is DFQATT and CDR2 is SNEGSKA in the germline V gene (reference sequence). The V gene end was trimmed by 6 bases and the J gene end by 6 bases; junction bases not matched to a gene: 4.

With regard to this clone: From the germline J gene comes the end of the CDR3, since the read stops 3 residues before it. The chain employs TRBV30 and TRBJ2-4; TRBD1 matches 8 bases. Germline CDR1 and CDR2: GTSNPN and SVGIG (reference sequence). There are 13 residues in the CDR3. Partial CDR3 DNA: TGTGCCTCCCGACAGGGGACTTCAGAGCCT. Translated: CASRQGTSEP. The full CDR3 sequence reads CASRQGTSEPQYF.

A note on this clone: With the read ending 3 residues before the CDR3 end, the germline J gene is used to fill in that end. The genes are TRBV20-1 and TRBJ1-1, with a tentative D call TRBD1 (6 bases). The V end lost 6 bases, the J end lost 4 bases, and 12 bases lay between the germline ends. The CDR3 covers 12 residues. Germline V lookup: CDR1 DFQATT, CDR2 SNEGSKA (reference sequence). CDR3: CSASRQVTEAFF. The sequenced CDR3 bases are TGCAGTGCCTCCCGACAGGTCACTGAA.

Concerning this clone itself: The CDR3 goes on 3 residues after the read ends, and that part is filled in from the germline J gene. The chain carries TRBV6-1 and TRBJ1-2; D possibly corresponds to TRBD1 (5 bases). Germline lookup yields CDR1 MNHNS and CDR2 SASEGT. This CDR3 comprises 15 residues. This CDR3 reads CASSEFAGVSNDYTF. CDR3 DNA, as far as it was read: TGTGCCAGCAGTGAATTTGCGGGGGTTTCCAATGAC.

Points on this clone: The read falls 3 residues short of the CDR3 end, and the missing part is taken from the germline J gene. The V call is TRBV2, the J call TRBJ2-5; 8 nucleotides match TRBD2. Germline V lookup: CDR1 SNHLY, CDR2 FYNNEI. The CDR3 runs 15 residues. J lost 1 base, V lost 3 bases, and 4 bases had no gene match. CDR3 sequence: CASSEKRGSQETQYF. The sequenced part of the CDR3 DNA is TGTGCCAGCAGTGAGAAGCGGGGGTCCCAAGAGACC. The full variable domain, its missing parts supplied by reference TRBV2 and TRBJ2-5, is EPEVTQTPSHQVTQMGQEVILRCVPISNHLYFYWYRQILGQKVEFLVSFYNNEISEKSEIFDDQFSVERPDGSNFTLKIRSTKLEDSAMYFCASSEKRGSQETQYFGPGTRLLVL.

Notes on this clone: The sequence runs out 3 residues before the end of the CDR3; the remainder is reconstructed from the germline J gene. The gene calls are TRBV19 and TRBJ2-3, with 11 bases fitting TRBD2. Germline V lookup: CDR1 LNHDA, CDR2 SQIVND (reference sequence). CDR3 length equals 19 residues. J lost 2 bases, V lost 9 bases, and 19 bases had no gene match. The CDR3 bases that were read are TGTGCCAGACAAACGATCGGGGTAGCGGGGGGGCCTGTCACAGATACG. Its translation is CARQTIGVAGGPVTDT. The complete CDR3 protein is CARQTIGVAGGPVTDTQYF. The complete variable domain, with remaining parts taken from reference TRBV19 and TRBJ2-3, reads DGGITQSPKYLFRKEGQNVTLSCEQNLNHDAMYWYRQDPGQGLRLIYYSQIVNDFQKGDIAEGYSVSREKKESFPLTVTSAQKNPTAFYLCARQTIGVAGGPVTDTQYFGPGTRLTVL.

Note on this clone: The read terminates 3 residues ahead of where the CDR3 ends, so the germline J gene completes it. The chain is built from TRBV2 and TRBJ1-4, with 7 bases lining up with TRBD1. The germline CDR1 and CDR2 sequences are SNHLY and FYNNEI. V lost 3 bases, J lost 6 bases, and 7 bases stayed unmatched. The CDR3 has 15 amino acids. This chain's CDR3 is CASSDSGGLYEKLFF. The CDR3 DNA, read in part, is TGTGCCAGCAGTGACTCAGGGGGTTTATATGAAAAA. Filled out from reference TRBV2 and TRBJ1-4, the complete variable domain reads EPEVTQTPSHQVTQMGQEVILRCVPISNHLYFYWYRQILGQKVEFLVSFYNNEISEKSEIFDDQFSVERPDGSNFTLKIRSTKLEDSAMYFCASSDSGGLYEKLFFGSGTQLSVL.

As regards this clone: Read sequence stops 3 residues before the CDR3 end, and the germline J gene provides the missing end. The rearrangement links TRBV2 to TRBJ1-5; weak D call: TRBD1 (5 bases). This CDR3 is 15 amino acids long. Germline V gene lookup returns CDR1 SNHLY and CDR2 FYNNEI. Trimming took 4 bases from V and 5 from J, leaving 15 bases between them. The CDR3 sequence is CASSVTGVGYQPQHF. CDR3 DNA, as far as it was read: TGTGCCAGCAGTGTCACGGGGGTAGGGTATCAGCCC.

For this clone: The read comes to an end 3 residues before the CDR3 does, leaving the germline J gene to fill in the end. The V gene is TRBV19, the J gene TRBJ1-5, with 9 nucleotides matching TRBD1. J was trimmed by 4 bases and V by 7 bases; bases with no gene match: 14. Germline CDR1 and CDR2: LNHDA and SQIVND (reference sequence). The CDR3 length is 17 residues. The CDR3 region is CASNLHGTGHRNQPQHF. The CDR3 DNA, read in part, is TGTGCCAGTAATCTCCACGGGACAGGGCATCGGAATCAGCCC.

Of note for this clone: The read stops 3 residues short of the end of the CDR3; the missing end is completed from the germline J gene. J is TRBJ2-1 and V is TRBV7-2; perhaps TRBD1 as D (6 bases). The germline gives CDR1 SGHTA, CDR2 FQGNSA. V dropped 2 bases and J dropped 5 bases, with 10 bases sitting between them. The CDR3 contains 14 residues. The sequenced CDR3 bases are TGTGCCAGCAGCTTATTGGGGGCCAACAATGAG. It specifies CASSLLGANNE. The entire CDR3 sequence reads CASSLLGANNEQFF.

On this clone: The DNA ends 3 residues before the CDR3 does, and the rest of the CDR3 is filled in from the germline J gene. The chain links TRBV19 to TRBJ2-2; TRBD2 is a possible D gene (6 bases). The CDR3 spans 14 residues. Germline values: CDR1 LNHDA, CDR2 SQIVND (reference sequence). CDR3 DNA (partial): TGTGCCAGTAGTATAGATCGGGGGAATTCACCG. It translates to CASSIDRGNSP. The complete CDR3 sequence is CASSIDRGNSPLFF.

Note on this clone: The read comes to an end 3 residues before the CDR3 does, leaving the germline J gene to fill in the end. This rearrangement joins TRBV4-1 to TRBJ1-6; TRBD1 aligns across 8 bases. There are 17 residues in the CDR3. Per the germline V gene, CDR1 is MGHRA and CDR2 is YSYEKL. V trimming: 0 bases; J trimming: 6 bases; junction bases outside the gene matches: 7. CDR3: CASSQETGQGSNSPLHF. CDR3 DNA, as far as it was read: TGCGCCAGCAGCCAAGAAACAGGACAGGGAAGTAATTCACCC.